These T cell receptor beta chains were read from a single sample in a study of type 1 regulatory T cells. Their cognate antigens are unknown. TCRdb itself ran the reads through MiXCR, one entry per CDR3 protein. Of 35,000 to 50,000 distinct CDR3 sequences in the sample, 9% to 15% were seen once. Sequences were obtained from cultured non-Tr1 T cells, either the whole culture or a sorted T cell fraction (not recorded which). These receptors came from a human donor in good health. CDR3s include the opening cysteine and the closing phenylalanine or tryptophan. Each record gives: clone size, J gene, D gene, V gene, CDR3 DNA, CDR3 protein. A D gene is named only where the DNA matches it firmly. The size field is filled for only some rows; it gives once, few, many or a size class.

many,TRBJ2-2,NA,TRBV30,TGTGCCTGGCGAAAGGGGAGCAACACCGGGGAGCTGTTTTTT,CAWRKGSNTGELFF
NA,TRBJ2-3,TRBD2,TRBV5-4,TGTGCCAGCAGCTCGCGGGGGGGGCGAGGAGATACGCAGTATTTT,CASSSRGGRGDTQYF
many,TRBJ2-3,TRBD1,TRBV7-9,TGTGCCAGCAGCTCCACCGGGACAGCTAGCACAGATACGCAGTATTTT,CASSSTGTASTDTQYF
many,TRBJ2-5,NA,TRBV2,TGTGCCAGCAGTGAGACGGAAGCGACCCAGTACTTC,CASSETEATQYF
many,TRBJ2-5,NA,TRBV20-1,TGCAGTGCTAGGCAAATGAGGGAGACCCAGTACTTC,CSARQMRETQYF
many,TRBJ2-3,TRBD2,TRBV5-5,TGTGCCAGCAGCCCCACCGGGCTAGCGGGAGATACGCAGTATTTT,CASSPTGLAGDTQYF
many,TRBJ2-1,TRBD2,TRBV5-1,TGCGCCAGCAGCCCACTAGCGGGAGTTGTAAATGAGCAGTTCTTC,CASSPLAGVVNEQFF
NA,TRBJ2-1,TRBD2,TRBV27,TGTGCCAGCAGTCCCCATAGCGGGAGGGTTGATGAGCAGTTCTTC,CASSPHSGRVDEQFF
many,TRBJ1-6,NA,TRBV6-5,TGTGCCATTAGGGGATCACCCCTCCACTTT,CAIRGSPLHF
NA,TRBJ2-7,TRBD1,TRBV4-2,TGTGCCAGCAGCCAATCCTCGGGACAGGGAAATCCCTACGAGCAGTACTTC,CASSQSSGQGNPYEQYF
few,TRBJ2-1,TRBD2,TRBV4-3,TGCGCCAGCAGCCGCCGCACTAGCGGGAGACTAGTTCCCTACAATGAGCAGTTCTTC,CASSRRTSGRLVPYNEQFF
many,TRBJ2-2,NA,TRBV5-5,TGTGCCAGCAGCGCATCAGGGGCCGGGGAGCTGTTTTTT,CASSASGAGELFF
many,TRBJ1-1,NA,TRBV20-1,TGCAGTGCTAGAGGTTCGAACACTGAAGCTTTCTTT,CSARGSNTEAFF
NA,TRBJ2-5,TRBD2,TRBV5-1,TGCGCCAGCAGCTCCATGGCTAGCGGGGGGTCGGAGACCCGGTACTTC,CASSSMASGGSETRYF
few,TRBJ2-1,TRBD1,TRBV25-1,TGTGCCAGCAGGCCGGGACAGGGATTCAATGAGCAGTTCTTC,CASRPGQGFNEQFF
NA,TRBJ2-7,TRBD2,TRBV2,TGTGCCAGCAGTGAATTCGGGGGACTATACGAGCAGTACTTC,CASSEFGGLYEQYF
NA,TRBJ1-5,NA,TRBV2,TGTGCCAGCAGTGGGGGCCCGCAGCCCCAGCATTTT,CASSGGPQPQHF
NA,TRBJ2-3,NA,TRBV20-1,TGCAGTGCTAGAGATGGTAAAGGGAGCACAGATACGCAGTATTTT,CSARDGKGSTDTQYF
many,TRBJ2-5,NA,TRBV7-2,TGTGCCAGCAGCTTAGCCCCTAGCCAAGAGACCCAGTACTTC,CASSLAPSQETQYF
NA,TRBJ2-4,NA,TRBV20-1,TGCAGTGCTACCCGGGGGCTAGCCAAAAACATTCAGTACTTC,CSATRGLAKNIQYF
many,TRBJ2-3,TRBD2,TRBV5-1,TGCGCCAGCAGCGGGGGACTATTTAGCACAGATACGCAGTATTTT,CASSGGLFSTDTQYF
NA,TRBJ2-6,TRBD1,TRBV19,TGTGCCAGTAATGACAGGGCTGGGGCCAACGTCCTGACTTTC,CASNDRAGANVLTF